This TCR beta chain was documented in a study of early T cells in non-severe SARS-CoV-2 infection. Separate cDNA molecules each had unique molecular identifiers attached to them. From the 5' RACE reads, TCRdb called clonotypes with MiXCR, one entry per CDR3 protein. The sample lists more than 95,000 distinct CDR3 sequences; 15% to 20% were seen once. V was pared by 5 bases and J by 3 bases, with 8 bases of the junction left unmatched. The CDR3 extends over 15 amino acids. CDR1 SGHTA and CDR2 FQGNSA come from the germline V gene. The V and J genes are TRBV7-2 and TRBJ2-7, with 9 bases identical to TRBD1. This receptor was identified in an adult who was a healthcare worker with PCR-confirmed SARS-CoV-2 infection or an uninfected control (not recorded which). Source material: whole blood. The chain's CDR3 is CASSPGTGSYYEQYF. DNA of the CDR3: TGTGCCAGCAGCCCCGGGACAGGGAGTTACTACGAGCAGTACTTC.